The entry that follows covers one TCR beta chain sequence. The antigen is unknown. This entry belongs to a study of CD8+CD57+ T cells in acquired aplastic anemia. Study in general: An average of roughly 3.2 ug of DNA was obtained from sorted CD4+ and CD8+ cells. Among healthy donors, CD4+ cells averaged about 11 million reads.

Study-level results: Between patients and controls, CD8+ Simpson's diversity did not vary significantly. The study identified more than 25 CD8+ CDR3 sequences shared by patients and controls.

TCR beta VDJ and CDR3 profiles were obtained from a genomic DNA template. MiXCR was run by TCRdb on the reads, yielding one entry per CDR3 protein. Of fewer than 200,000 distinct CDR3 sequences in the sample, 55% to 75% were seen once. The CDR3 loop spans 12 amino acids. The germline CDR1 and CDR2 sequences are DFQATT and SNEGSKA (reference sequence). V lost 3 bases and J lost 4, with 10 bases in between. The chain carries TRBV20-1 and TRBJ2-7; D not resolved. The receptor was isolated from a human donor in good health. Material: sorted CD4+, CD8+, or CD8+CD57+ T cells (not recorded which) from PBMCs. The DNA for the CDR3 is TGCAGTGCTAGGTCCGGGCTTTACGAGCAGTACTTC. Protein: CSARSGLYEQYF.